This T cell receptor (beta chain) was sequenced in a study of CD8+CD57+ T cells in acquired aplastic anemia. Study results and caveats: The study identified twenty-nine CD8+ CDR3 sequences shared by patients and controls.

CDR3 and TCR beta VDJ profiling relied on genomic DNA as the template. TCRdb reprocessed the reads with MiXCR, giving one entry per CDR3 protein. The sample holds around 130,000 distinct CDR3 sequences, around 46% seen once. CDR1 SGHTA and CDR2 FQGTGA come from the germline V gene. The J segment lost 2 bases and the V segment lost 5 bases, leaving 1 base of the junction unmatched. The CDR3 covers 13 residues. As to this clonotype: Its cognate antigen is unknown.

Sequencing was carried out using sorted CD4+, CD8+, or CD8+CD57+ T cells (not recorded which) from PBMCs. The chain is built from TRBV7-3 and TRBJ2-3; TRBD1 matches 7 bases. The TCR sequence derives from a human donor in good health, serving as a control. The CDR3 DNA follows: TGTGCCAGCAGCGACAGGGTCACAGATACGCAGTATTTT. Amino acid sequence: CASSDRVTDTQYF.